This entry features one TCR beta chain sequence. Its antigen has not been determined. Per-base quality was not reported, and no clone a single base away is much larger than it. These data are taken from a study of T-cell reconstitution after alpha-beta-depleted transplantation in children listed by TCRdb under 2016. Concerning the study at large: The study quantitatively tracked T-cell immune reconstitution after TCRalphabeta/CD19-depleted allogeneic hematopoietic cell transplantation in children using TCR repertoire profiling. Paper-wide results and their limitations: In some patients, high TCRbeta diversity at day 60 was attributed to recipient T cells and intrathymic progenitors that had survived conditioning. Hyperexpanded clone frequencies declined over subsequent months; after one year, T-cell counts and TCRbeta diversity were mostly attributed to newly produced T cells. The apparently early recovery of alphabetaT-cell counts about two months after transplant reportedly depended on only several hundred rapidly expanded clones that came from non-depleted graft cells.

The treatment or condition label here, explained by the study, means: allogeneic hematopoietic cell transplantation with graft depleted of TCRalphabeta T cells and CD19 B cells. The children who served as transplant recipients had been given grafts of TCRalphabeta/CD19-depleted allogeneic hematopoietic cells. CDR1 and CDR2 were assigned from the germline V gene as SGHVS and FNYEAQ. From its cysteine to its phenylalanine, the CDR3 spans 13 amino acids. The kept DNA is CDR3 alone, 39 bases in frame from the first base. At the junction V is shortened by 1 base and J by 7 bases, with 8 bases in between. Library creation used PCR. The listed sequencing device is Illumina HiSeq 2500. To normalize quantification of the TCRbeta repertoire, the TCR libraries were built with molecular barcoding that relied on unique molecular identifiers. TCRdb applied fastp at Q25 and MiXCR to the public reads, then kept only in-frame beta chains. Entries that share a CDR3 protein sequence are merged under the most common genes and DNA. For this sample the table gives about 980,000 distinct CDR3 sequences, of which about 29% were detected only once. The biggest ten clones account for about 28% of the sample.

The receptor was derived from a boy in the first two years of life who had a stem cell transplant for SCID, so the T cells may come from the graft donor. The receptor chain draws on TRBV7-6 and TRBJ2-1, with the D call perhaps TRBD1 or TRBD2, as 5 bases match in each case. The source material was PBMCs, mostly from graft donor cells, sampled 360 days after TCRalphabeta/CD19-depleted stem cell transplant. The nucleotide sequence is given as TGTGCCAGCAGCTTAGGGGACCGGAATGAGCAGTTCTTC. Its amino acids are CASSLGDRNEQFF.